The T cell receptor beta chain described here comes from a study of blood T cells in healthy people across ages. General study findings and limits: Roughly linearly, TCR beta diversity per million T cells fell as age increased. Comparison with aged donors showed that long-lived donors had more naive CD4+ cells and higher diversity.

Of note for this clonotype: Its target is unknown.

Germline V CDR1 and CDR2: MNHEY, SMNVEV (reference sequence). Trimming removed 11 bases from V and 0 bases from J; junction bases left unmatched: 7. The CDR3 totals 15 residues. No fewer than 6 million PBMCs went into each sample. The authors ran a second PCR of about 7 to 12 cycles using a sample-barcoded 5' primer and a J-beta primer mix. Each CDR3 protein gets one entry after TCRdb re-called the 5' RACE reads with MiXCR. In the table there are about 400,000 distinct CDR3 sequences, about 49% of which are singletons. This TCR derives from a man between 60 and 75 years old in good health. The chain is built from TRBV27 and TRBJ2-6; 7 bases match TRBD1. The sample consisted of blood. The CDR3 sequence: CARDRVDSGANVLTF. CDR3 DNA: TGTGCCCGAGACAGGGTCGACTCTGGGGCCAACGTCCTGACTTTC.